The 20 T cell receptor beta chains reported below all come from one sample, sequenced in a study of molecular identifiers for immune sequencing clone quantification. MiXCR, run by TCRdb on the PCR reads, gives a single entry per CDR3 protein. The sample carries over 550,000 distinct CDR3 sequences, less than 30% recorded once. Source material: naive CD8+ T cells from blood, with Jurkat cell RNA spiked in. Subset noted: FACS-sorted CD8+CD4-CCR7+CD45RA+ naive T cells. The receptors derive from a human donor in good health. Some libraries in this study had Jurkat cell RNA spiked in.

This clonotype came up many times. This chain connects TRBV7-2 to TRBJ1-1, with 9 positions matching TRBD1. V shed 5 bases, J shed 5 bases, and the junction held 6 bases outside the gene matches. CDR1 and CDR2 (germline): SGHTA, FQGNSA. This CDR3 has 14 residues. This CDR3 reads CASSTDRGWTEAFF. The CDR3 DNA reads TGTGCCAGCAGCACCGACAGGGGGTGGACTGAAGCTTTCTTT.

This clonotype was detected ten times or more. The J gene is TRBJ2-7, the V gene TRBV4-3; TRBD2 matches 9 bases. Germline V gives CDR1 LGHNA, CDR2 YSLEER. With 0 bases clipped from V and 2 bases from J, the junction kept 5 bases outside the gene matches. This CDR3 has 16 residues. As DNA, the CDR3 is TGCGCCAGCAGCCAAGATACTAGCGGGCTGACCTACGAGCAGTACTTC. Its translation is CASSQDTSGLTYEQYF.

The rearrangement joins TRBV7-8 to TRBJ1-4; 7 bases are shared with TRBD1. This CDR3 is built from 14 residues. The germline gives CDR1 SGHVS, CDR2 FQNEAQ. V gave up 6 bases and J gave up 7 bases; unmatched junction bases: 8. CDR3 in DNA: TGTGCCAGCAGTTCCGGGACAGTTTTTGAAAAACTGTTTTTT. This gives the protein CASSSGTVFEKLFF.

This clonotype was observed a few times. V gene TRBV19 combines with J gene TRBJ1-1, with 8 positions matching TRBD1. CDR3 size: 12 residues. The V gene end was trimmed by 7 bases and the J gene end by 6 bases; junction bases not matched to a gene: 4. Looked up from germline, CDR1 is LNHDA and CDR2 is SQIVND (reference sequence). The CDR3 DNA follows: TGTGCCAGTATACAGGGGGTCTCTGAAGCTTTCTTT. Residues: CASIQGVSEAFF.

On this clonotype itself: This sequence may be a read error, since a much larger clone differs from it by one base. The chain carries TRBV14 and TRBJ2-7, with TRBD1 identical over 9 bases. The CDR3 extends over 15 amino acids. CDR1 is SGHDN and CDR2 is FVKESK in the germline V gene. In DNA, the CDR3 is TGTGCCTGCAGCCATGTGGACAGGGGAGTGGACGAGCAGTACTTC. It specifies CACSHVDRGVDEQYF. Drawing the rest from reference TRBV14 and TRBJ2-7, the complete variable domain is EAGVTQFPSHSVIEKGQTVTLRCDPISGHDNLYWYRRVMGKEIKFLLHFVKESKQDESGMPNNRFLAERTGGTYSTLKVQPAELEDSGVYFCACSHVDRGVDEQYFGPGTRLTVT.

Concerning this clonotype: A read error may be the cause here, since a much bigger clone is one base away. The chain uses TRBV7-9 and TRBJ1-4; D unclear. The CDR3 has 16 residues. Per germline, CDR1 SEHNR and CDR2 FQNEAQ (reference sequence). CDR3 sequence: CAGSLGQQENNEKLFF. CDR3 DNA sequence: TGTGCCGGCAGCTTAGGTCAACAAGAGAATAATGAAAAACTGTTTTTT.

About this clonotype itself: The junction differs from germline at one of its ends, possibly a read error. This chain links TRBV4-3 with TRBJ2-4; 7 nucleotides align to TRBD2. CDR1 LGHNA and CDR2 YSLEER come from the germline V gene. CDR3 length equals 18 residues. CDR3 DNA sequence: TGCGCCAGCGGCCAAGGCCCCGTGGGAGGGGAGGCCAAAAACATTCAGTACTTC. The encoded protein is CASGQGPVGGEAKNIQYF.

With regard to this clonotype: A read error may explain this, as a much larger clone is one base away. J is TRBJ1-4 and V is TRBV13, with a possible D match to TRBD1 (6 bases). The CDR3 is made up of 12 amino acids. CDR1 PRHDT and CDR2 FYEKMQ come from the germline V gene (reference sequence). CDR3 region: CASGLGGTVSFF. Written as DNA, the CDR3 is TGTGCCAGCGGCTTAGGGGGAACAGTCAGTTTTTTT.

The table lists this clonotype with many counts. This chain uses TRBV7-9 with TRBJ2-7; TRBD2 matches at 14 bases. Germline values: CDR1 SEHNR, CDR2 FQNEAQ (reference sequence). The trim removed 3 bases at V and 3 bases at J, leaving 4 bases unmatched. The CDR3 length is 16 residues. This CDR3 is CASSFGTSGGDYEQYF. CDR3 nucleotide sequence: TGTGCCAGCAGCTTCGGGACTAGCGGGGGAGACTACGAGCAGTACTTC. Filled out from reference TRBV7-9 and TRBJ2-7, the complete variable domain reads DTGVSQNPRHKITKRGQNVTFRCDPISEHNRLYWYRQTLGQGPEFLTYFQNEAQLEKSRLLSDRFSAERPKGSFSTLEIQRTEQGDSAMYLCASSFGTSGGDYEQYFGPGTRLTVT.

Only a few counts were recorded for this clonotype. The J gene is TRBJ1-4, the V gene TRBV30; perhaps TRBD1 as D (5 bases). The CDR3 is 12 amino acids. Trimming pared 4 bases from V and 7 bases from J, leaving 10 bases between. The germline V gene encodes CDR1 GTSNPN and CDR2 SVGIG (reference sequence). The CDR3 spells CAWNSQGEKLFF. For the CDR3, the DNA is TGTGCCTGGAATTCCCAGGGTGAAAAACTGTTTTTT.

This clonotype was seen repeatedly, ten times or more. The chain joins TRBV10-2 to TRBJ2-5, with a tentative D call TRBD2 (6 bases). V was shortened by 0 bases and J by 4 bases, with 12 bases between the two germline ends. The CDR3 consists of 15 residues. Looked up from germline, CDR1 is WSHSY and CDR2 is SAAADI. CDR3 sequence: CASSESFGGVETQYF. CDR3 bases: TGCGCCAGCAGTGAGTCGTTTGGCGGGGTAGAGACCCAGTACTTC.

V usage is TRBV11-2 and J usage is TRBJ2-1, with 11 bases matching TRBD2. Germline V gene data show CDR1 as SGHAT and CDR2 as FQNNGV. The junction had 5 bases not matched to a gene; V was cut back by 5 bases and J by 2 bases. This CDR3 is 16 amino acids long. CDR3 nucleotide sequence: TGTGCCAGCAGCCAAATGACTAGCGGGGCCTACAATGAGCAGTTCTTC. It is translated as CASSQMTSGAYNEQFF.

In its sample, this clonotype was seen a few times. The chain is built from TRBV6-5 and TRBJ2-5; the match to TRBD2 covers 14 bases. Germline V CDR1 and CDR2: MNHEY, SVGAGI. The CDR3 loop spans 16 amino acids. The trim removed 4 bases at V and 4 bases at J, leaving 5 bases unmatched. The CDR3 region is CASSFPGTSGRETQYF. The CDR3 DNA is TGTGCCAGCAGTTTCCCCGGGACTAGCGGGAGAGAGACCCAGTACTTC.

This clonotype was observed many times. The chain combines TRBV5-1 with TRBJ2-7, with 9 bases identical to TRBD1. This CDR3 contains 14 residues. CDR1 and CDR2 from the germline V gene are SGHRS and YFSETQ. With 4 bases clipped from V and 3 bases from J, the junction kept 5 bases outside the gene matches. In nucleotides, the CDR3 is TGCGCCAGCAGCACGGGACAGGGTGTCTACGAGCAGTACTTC. Translation: CASSTGQGVYEQYF.

This clonotype was detected a few times. The genes are TRBV11-2 and TRBJ2-3; D may be TRBD1 or TRBD2 (5 bases each). V was shortened by 3 bases and J by 0 bases, with 28 bases between the two germline ends. The germline V gene has CDR1 SGHAT and CDR2 FQNNGV. The CDR3 is made up of 21 amino acids. The CDR3 nucleotides read TGTGCCAGCAGCTTCCTAGCCGAACCATTAGGTAGAGGGGTTAGCACAGATACGCAGTATTTT. Amino acids: CASSFLAEPLGRGVSTDTQYF.

This clonotype was detected only a few times. V gene TRBV28 combines with J gene TRBJ2-7; 8 bases fit TRBD1. Germline V gene sequence: CDR1 MDHEN, CDR2 SYDVKM. V trimming: 6 bases; J trimming: 1 base; junction bases outside the gene matches: 11. This CDR3 is 16 amino acids long. CDR3 bases: TGTGCCAGCAGACCCAAGCCAGGGGGCCTATCCTACGAGCAGTACTTC. Translated: CASRPKPGGLSYEQYF.

V is TRBV4-3 and J is TRBJ1-3; no reliable D call. There are 17 residues in the CDR3. The V and J ends lost 0 bases and 0 bases respectively, with 12 bases between them. Germline V lookup: CDR1 LGHNA, CDR2 YSLEER. CDR3 amino acids: CASSQERYKGSGNTIYF. The CDR3 DNA reads as TGCGCCAGCAGCCAAGAGCGGTACAAGGGCTCTGGAAACACCATATATTTT.

CDR3 coding DNA: TGTGCCAGCAGTTTATTAAGCCCAGGGGGAAGCAATCAGCCCCAGCATTTT. This codes for CASSLLSPGGSNQPQHF. J is TRBJ1-5 and V is TRBV27; TRBD1 matches at 7 bases. This CDR3 comprises 17 residues. The junction had 7 bases not matched to a gene; V was cut back by 1 base and J by 1 base. Looked up from germline, CDR1 is MNHEY and CDR2 is SMNVEV (reference sequence).

For this clonotype: As the CDR3 is not closed by the conserved phenylalanine or tryptophan, this likely results from a read error. This chain links TRBV7-9 with TRBJ2-3; 9 bases are a match to TRBD2. Germline values: CDR1 SEHNR, CDR2 FQNEAQ (reference sequence). V trimming: 0 bases; J trimming: 5 bases; junction bases outside the gene matches: 6. This CDR3 contains 16 residues. This chain's CDR3 is CASSLAPAGGLDTQYC. For the CDR3, the DNA is TGTGCCAGCAGCTTAGCCCCAGCGGGAGGACTAGATACGCAGTATTGT.

This clonotype came up many times. The chain joins TRBV7-9 to TRBJ2-2; 10 bases map to TRBD1. The trim removed 4 bases at V and 2 bases at J, leaving 4 bases unmatched. This CDR3 spans 16 amino acids. Germline V lookup: CDR1 SEHNR, CDR2 FQNEAQ (reference sequence). CDR3 sequence reads: CASSSRDRGNTGELFF. The CDR3 DNA reads TGTGCCAGCAGCTCCCGGGACAGGGGTAACACCGGGGAGCTGTTTTTT.